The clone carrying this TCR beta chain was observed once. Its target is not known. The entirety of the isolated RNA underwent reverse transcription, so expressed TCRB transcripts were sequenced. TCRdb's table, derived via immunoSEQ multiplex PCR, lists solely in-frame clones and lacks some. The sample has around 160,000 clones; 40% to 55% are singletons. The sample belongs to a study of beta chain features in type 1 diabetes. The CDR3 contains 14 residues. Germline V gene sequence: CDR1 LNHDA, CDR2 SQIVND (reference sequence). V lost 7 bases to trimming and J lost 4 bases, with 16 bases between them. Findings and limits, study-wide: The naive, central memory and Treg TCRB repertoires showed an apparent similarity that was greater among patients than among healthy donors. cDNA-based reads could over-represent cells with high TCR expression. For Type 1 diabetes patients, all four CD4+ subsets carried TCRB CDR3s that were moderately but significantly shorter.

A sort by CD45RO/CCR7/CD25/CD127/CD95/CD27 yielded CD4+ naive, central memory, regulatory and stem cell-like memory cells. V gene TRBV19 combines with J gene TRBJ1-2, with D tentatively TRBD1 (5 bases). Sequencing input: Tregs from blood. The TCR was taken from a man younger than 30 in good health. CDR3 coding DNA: TGTGCCAGTAAACTAACAGGATCCTCCTATGGCTACACCTTC. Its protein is CASKLTGSSYGYTF.